These T cell receptor beta chains were read from a single sample in a study of blood T cell repertoires in COVID-19. Sequencing was performed with immunoSEQ multiplex PCR; in TCRdb, only in-frame clones are kept and a portion is missing. The table includes around 64,000 clones, around 91% detected once. Sequencing was performed on peripheral blood. The source of these receptors is a human donor in a cohort sampled during active COVID-19. Both conserved end residues are part of each CDR3. Each record gives: D gene, V gene, clone size, J gene, CDR3 protein, CDR3 DNA. The D gene is left open where the match is weak. Only part of the rows carry a size: once, few, many, or a class if the clone is expanded.

-	TRBV11-1	-	TRBJ2-1	CASSPGGTALNEQFF	TGTGCCAGCAGCCCCGGTGGGACTGCCCTCAATGAGCAGTTCTTC
-	TRBV7-2	-	TRBJ2-7	CASSLVPPATYEQYF	TGTGCCAGCAGCTTAGTTCCCCCCGCTACCTACGAGCAGTACTTC
TRBD1	TRBV2	once	TRBJ2-7	CATLGDRVSSYEQYF	TGTGCCACCCTGGGCGACAGGGTAAGCTCCTACGAGCAGTACTTC
TRBD2	TRBV2	-	TRBJ2-3	CASMSGTSVTDTQYF	TGTGCCAGCATGTCCGGGACTAGCGTTACAGATACGCAGTATTTT
TRBD2	TRBV30	-	TRBJ2-3	CAWRLAGGTDTQYF	TGTGCCTGGAGACTAGCGGGGGGCACAGATACGCAGTATTTT
-	TRBV29-1	-	TRBJ2-1	CSVVGPSMRNEQFF	TGCAGCGTTGTGGGCCCTAGCATGAGGAATGAGCAGTTCTTC
-	TRBV28	once	TRBJ1-5	CASSLGGGNQPQHF	TGTGCCAGCAGTTTAGGGGGCGGCAATCAGCCCCAGCATTTT
-	TRBV7-9	-	TRBJ2-2	CASSLYGELFF	TGTGCCAGCAGCTTATACGGGGAGCTGTTTTTT
-	TRBV5-1	-	TRBJ2-5	CASSMGGPYQETQYF	TGCGCCAGCAGTATGGGGGGACCTTACCAAGAGACCCAGTACTTC
-	TRBV18	-	TRBJ2-5	CASSGTPGTQYF	TGTGCCAGCTCCGGCACGCCGGGGACCCAGTACTTC
-	TRBV5-1	-	TRBJ2-3	CASSRRVRTDTQYF	TGCGCCAGCAGTCGGAGGGTGAGGACAGATACGCAGTATTTT
-	TRBV19	-	TRBJ2-7	CASTDGYGYEQYF	TGTGCCAGTACCGACGGGTACGGCTACGAGCAGTACTTC
-	TRBV2	-	TRBJ1-5	CASSESRGFNQPQHF	TGTGCCAGCAGTGAAAGCAGGGGCTTCAATCAGCCCCAGCATTTT